The 29 T cell receptor beta chains below all came from one sample that was sequenced in a study of CXCR3-negative and CXCR3-positive naive CD8 T cells. The libraries of TRB cDNA were constructed through 5' RACE using UMI labels. TCRdb reprocessed the 5' RACE reads and reports one entry per CDR3 protein, with no DNA. The listing contains under 65,000 distinct CDR3 sequences. Source material: memory CD8+ T cells from blood. The receptors were sampled from a human donor in good health. Some clones in this sample may be carry-over from other donors' samples.

The V gene is TRBV9, the J gene TRBJ2-1. Germline values: CDR1 SGDLS, CDR2 YYNGEE. This CDR3 region has 14 residues. This CDR3 is CASSVGPNPSEQFF.

The rearrangement joins TRBV6-5 to TRBJ2-2; the D call of TRBD1 rests on TCRdb alone, since no DNA is present to check it. CDR3 length: 15 amino acids. Germline V gene data show CDR1 as MNHEY and CDR2 as SVGAGI. This CDR3 reads CASSLLPGGREELFF.

The gene calls are TRBV5-1 and TRBJ2-1; no DNA is available, so the TRBD1 call from TCRdb remains unchecked. The germline CDR1 and CDR2 sequences are SGHRS and YFSETQ. This CDR3 contains 14 residues. This CDR3 reads CASSLAGGQNEQFF.

The chain uses TRBV5-6 and TRBJ2-7; absent DNA, TCRdb's TRBD1 call cannot be checked. This CDR3 region has 17 residues. Germline V lookup: CDR1 SGHDT, CDR2 YYEEEE. The CDR3 spells CASSLYIGGGPTYEQYF.

V gene TRBV4-3 combines with J gene TRBJ2-2; no DNA is available, so the TRBD1 call from TCRdb remains unchecked. The CDR3 is 16 residues long. Germline V gene lookup returns CDR1 LGHNA and CDR2 YSLEER. This CDR3 is CASSQAGTLNTGELFF.

The CDR3 region is CASGEAYTDTQYF. The chain is built from TRBV12-3 or TRBV12-4 and TRBJ2-3. This CDR3 has 13 residues.

The genes are TRBV29-1 and TRBJ1-1. CDR1 is SQVTM, CDR2 ANQGSEA, per germline. The CDR3 is made up of 11 amino acids. The CDR3 reads CSVVRNTEAFF.

The rearrangement joins TRBV29-1 to TRBJ2-2. Germline V gene lookup returns CDR1 SQVTM and CDR2 ANQGSEA. The CDR3 covers 12 residues. The CDR3 reads CSVFDEAGELFF.

V and J are TRBV28 and TRBJ2-1; with no DNA, the TCRdb D assignment of TRBD2 cannot be verified. The germline V gene has CDR1 MDHEN and CDR2 SYDVKM. The CDR3 consists of 15 residues. CDR3 protein: CASSRLAVGYNEQFF.

The chain combines TRBV3-1 with TRBJ2-7; TCRdb's D gene call, TRBD2, goes unchecked for lack of DNA. Germline loops: CDR1 LGHDT, CDR2 YNNKEL (reference sequence). This CDR3 has 20 amino acids. The CDR3 is CASSQETSGVTPLLSYEQYF.

V and J are TRBV7-7 and TRBJ2-5. The germline V gene encodes CDR1 SSHAT and CDR2 FNYEAQ (reference sequence). The CDR3 loop spans 15 amino acids. CDR3 amino acids: CASSSSFGDKETQYF.

This chain joins TRBV29-1 and TRBJ2-2. The CDR3 has 12 residues. The germline gives CDR1 SQVTM, CDR2 ANQGSEA. CDR3 region: CSVVGYSGELFF.

The chain couples TRBV20-1 to TRBJ2-3; the D gene TCRdb calls, TRBD1, cannot be checked with no DNA. Germline V gives CDR1 DFQATT, CDR2 SNEGSKA (reference sequence). CDR3 length equals 14 residues. The CDR3 spells CSAPTVDTGDTQYF.

The chain employs TRBV6-5 and TRBJ2-1. This CDR3 is 13 amino acids long. The V gene's germline CDR1 is MNHEY and CDR2 SVGAGI. CDR3 in amino acids: CASSYSLVREQFF.

This chain joins TRBV12-3 or TRBV12-4 and TRBJ2-1; TCRdb's D call of TRBD1 is untestable without DNA. The CDR3 covers 13 residues. The CDR3 sequence is CASSLLSPGEQFF.

This chain links TRBV7-6 with TRBJ1-1. This CDR3 is built from 13 residues. Germline values: CDR1 SGHVS, CDR2 FNYEAQ. This CDR3 reads CASSSLADTEAFF.

The chain couples TRBV7-9 to TRBJ1-2; the TCRdb D gene call, TRBD1, has no DNA to confirm it. This CDR3 comprises 12 residues. CDR1 SEHNR and CDR2 FQNEAQ come from the germline V gene (reference sequence). The CDR3 loop is CATPGLDYGYTF. The variable domain in full, completed from reference TRBV7-9 and TRBJ1-2, reads DTGVSQNPRHKITKRGQNVTFRCDPISEHNRLYWYRQTLGQGPEFLTYFQNEAQLEKSRLLSDRFSAERPKGSFSTLEIQRTEQGDSAMYLCATPGLDYGYTFGSGTRLTVV.

The chain is built from TRBV5-1 and TRBJ2-7; there is no DNA to check the TCRdb D call of TRBD2. Germline CDR1 SGHRS, CDR2 YFSETQ. This CDR3 spans 14 amino acids. The CDR3: CASSLPGYPYEQYF.

CDR3 region: CASSQGEREFLETQYF. V gene TRBV3-1 combines with J gene TRBJ2-5; TCRdb reports TRBD2, a call that lacks DNA to check it against. This CDR3 contains 16 residues. CDR1 and CDR2 from the germline V gene are LGHDT and YNNKEL (reference sequence).

V gene TRBV7-9 combines with J gene TRBJ1-5; TCRdb proposes TRBD1, but this gene call is untestable without DNA. The germline V gene has CDR1 SEHNR and CDR2 FQNEAQ (reference sequence). CDR3 length: 13 amino acids. CDR3 protein: CASSWTGDQPQHF.

V usage is TRBV6-5 and J usage is TRBJ1-4; the TCRdb D gene call, TRBD1, has no DNA to confirm it. The CDR3 is 16 amino acids. Germline lookup yields CDR1 MNHEY and CDR2 SVGAGI. The CDR3 is CASSYSRDGINEKLFF.

The CDR3 sequence: CASSLFPGPRDEQFF. This chain uses TRBV11-1 with TRBJ2-1; the D call of TRBD2 rests on TCRdb alone, since no DNA is present to check it. Germline lookup yields CDR1 SGHAT and CDR2 FQDESV (reference sequence). The length of the CDR3 is 15 residues.

J is TRBJ2-7 and V is TRBV5-1. The CDR3 loop spans 15 amino acids. The germline CDR1 and CDR2 sequences are SGHRS and YFSETQ. CDR3 sequence reads: CASSLYPGTTYEQYF.

V usage is TRBV6-2 or TRBV6-3 and J usage is TRBJ2-1; the D call of TRBD1 rests on TCRdb alone, since no DNA is present to check it. The germline V gene has CDR1 MNHEY and CDR2 SVGEGT. The CDR3 is 11 amino acids. The CDR3 sequence: CASSPGNEQFF.

V gene TRBV29-1 combines with J gene TRBJ2-7. The CDR3 covers 12 residues. The germline V gene has CDR1 SQVTM and CDR2 ANQGSEA. The CDR3 is CSAGDVTYEQYF.

This rearrangement joins TRBV20-1 to TRBJ2-1. Germline V gene data show CDR1 as DFQATT and CDR2 as SNEGSKA (reference sequence). The CDR3 length is 13 residues. This CDR3 is CSWTQSSYNEQFF.

The rearrangement uses TRBV4-2 and TRBJ2-7. The CDR3 contains 14 residues. Per the germline V gene, CDR1 is LGHNA and CDR2 is YNFKEQ. The CDR3 region is CASSPRPDPYEQYF.

The rearrangement links TRBV7-9 to TRBJ1-1. The germline V gene has CDR1 SEHNR and CDR2 FQNEAQ (reference sequence). This CDR3 contains 15 residues. The CDR3 loop is CASSSRADGVTEAFF.

The rearrangement uses TRBV29-1 and TRBJ2-1; the D call of TRBD1 rests on TCRdb alone, since no DNA is present to check it. Germline lookup yields CDR1 SQVTM and CDR2 ANQGSEA. The CDR3 is 18 amino acids. This CDR3 reads CSVEDFTAGDVGNNEQFF.